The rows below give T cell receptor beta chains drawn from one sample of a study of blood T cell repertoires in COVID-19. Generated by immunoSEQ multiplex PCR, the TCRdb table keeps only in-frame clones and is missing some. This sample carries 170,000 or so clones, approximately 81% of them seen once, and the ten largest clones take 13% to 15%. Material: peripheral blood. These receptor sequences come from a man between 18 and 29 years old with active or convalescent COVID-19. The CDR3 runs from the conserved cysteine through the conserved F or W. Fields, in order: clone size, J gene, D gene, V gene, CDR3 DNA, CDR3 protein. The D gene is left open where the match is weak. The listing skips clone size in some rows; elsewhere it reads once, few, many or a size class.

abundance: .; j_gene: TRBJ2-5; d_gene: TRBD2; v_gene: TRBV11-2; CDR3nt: TGTGCCAGCAGCATGGGACTAGCGATGGAGACCCAGTACTTC; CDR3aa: CASSMGLAMETQYF
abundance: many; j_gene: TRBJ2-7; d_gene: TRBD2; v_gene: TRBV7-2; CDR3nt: TGTGCCAGCAGCCCCAGGACTAGCGGGAGCGGAGGAGGCGAGCAGTACTTC; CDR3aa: CASSPRTSGSGGGEQYF
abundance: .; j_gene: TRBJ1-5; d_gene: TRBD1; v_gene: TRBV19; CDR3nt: TGTGCCAGTAGCATACCCAACAGGGGAGGAAGTCAGCCCCAGCATTTT; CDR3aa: CASSIPNRGGSQPQHF
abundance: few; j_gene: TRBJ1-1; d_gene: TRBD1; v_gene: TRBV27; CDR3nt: TGTGCCAGCAGTTTATTTTGGGACAGACCTGAAGCTTTCTTT; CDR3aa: CASSLFWDRPEAFF
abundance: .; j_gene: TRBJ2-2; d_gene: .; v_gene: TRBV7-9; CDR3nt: TGTGCCAGCAGCTTAGAAGGGGACACCGGCACCGGGGAGCTGTTTTTT; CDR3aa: CASSLEGDTGTGELFF
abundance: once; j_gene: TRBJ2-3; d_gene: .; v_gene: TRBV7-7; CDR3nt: TGTGCCAGCAGCTTAGGGGCCCCGGGTAGCGGCACAGATACGCAGTATTTT; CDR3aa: CASSLGAPGSGTDTQYF
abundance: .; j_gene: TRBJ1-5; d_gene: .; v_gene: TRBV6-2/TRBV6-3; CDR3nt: TGTGCCAGCAGTTACTGGACAGATAGCAATCAGCCCCAGCATTTT; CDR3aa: CASSYWTDSNQPQHF
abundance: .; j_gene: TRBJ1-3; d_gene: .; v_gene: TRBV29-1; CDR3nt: TGCAGCGCCGAAGGGGTGTCTGGAAACACCATATATTTT; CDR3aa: CSAEGVSGNTIYF
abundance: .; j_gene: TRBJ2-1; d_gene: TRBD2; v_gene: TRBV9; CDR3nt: TGTGCCAGCAGCCCTTACGGCGGGGGTGCGAATGAGCAGTTCTTC; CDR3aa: CASSPYGGGANEQFF
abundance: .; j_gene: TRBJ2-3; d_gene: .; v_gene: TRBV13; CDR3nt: TGTGCCAGCAGCTTAGAGGGGGATCTTTCAGATACGCAGTATTTT; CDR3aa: CASSLEGDLSDTQYF
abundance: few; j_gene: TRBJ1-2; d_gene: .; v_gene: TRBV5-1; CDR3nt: TGCGCCAGCAGCTTGGCTCGACATAACTATGGCTACACCTTC; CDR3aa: CASSLARHNYGYTF
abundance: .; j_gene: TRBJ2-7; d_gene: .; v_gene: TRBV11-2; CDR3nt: TGTGCCAGCAGCTCCGGACTCGCCTACGAGCAGTACTTC; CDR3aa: CASSSGLAYEQYF
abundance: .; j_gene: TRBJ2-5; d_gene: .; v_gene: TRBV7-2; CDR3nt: TGTGCCAGCAGGCATTCGCTGAGGGAAGAGACCCAGTACTTC; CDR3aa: CASRHSLREETQYF
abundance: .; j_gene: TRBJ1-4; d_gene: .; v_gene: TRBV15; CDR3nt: TGTGCCACCAGCAGCCCCGGGACACGGGAAAAACTGTTTTTT; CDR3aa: CATSSPGTREKLFF
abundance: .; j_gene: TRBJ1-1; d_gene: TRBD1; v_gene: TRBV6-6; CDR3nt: TGTGCCAGCAGCCCGGGACAGGGCTTTGAAGCTTTCTTT; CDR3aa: CASSPGQGFEAFF
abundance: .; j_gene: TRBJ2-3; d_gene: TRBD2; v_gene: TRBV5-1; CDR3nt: TGCGCCAGCAGCATACTAGCGGGGGGAAGAGATACGCAGTATTTT; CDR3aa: CASSILAGGRDTQYF
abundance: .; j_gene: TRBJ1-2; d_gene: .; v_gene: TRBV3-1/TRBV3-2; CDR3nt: TGTGCCAGCAGCCAAGCACAGGTACCTAACTATGGCTACACCTTC; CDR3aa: CASSQAQVPNYGYTF
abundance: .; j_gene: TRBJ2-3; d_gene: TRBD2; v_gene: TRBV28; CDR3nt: TGTGCCAGTGCGGGCGGGGGGCGCACAGATACGCAGTATTTT; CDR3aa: CASAGGGRTDTQYF
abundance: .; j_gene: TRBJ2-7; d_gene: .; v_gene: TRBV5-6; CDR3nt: TGTGCCAGCAGCGCAACAGGGATCGAGCAGTACTTC; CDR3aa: CASSATGIEQYF
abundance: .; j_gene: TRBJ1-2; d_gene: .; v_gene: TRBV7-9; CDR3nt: TGTGCCAGCAGCTTATCGGAGGGAGTGAACTATGGCTACACCTTC; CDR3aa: CASSLSEGVNYGYTF
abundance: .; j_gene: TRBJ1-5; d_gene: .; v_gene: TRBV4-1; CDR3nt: TGCGCCAGCAGCCAAGAGCGAAGGGAGGGCAATCAGCCCCAGCATTTT; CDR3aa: CASSQERREGNQPQHF
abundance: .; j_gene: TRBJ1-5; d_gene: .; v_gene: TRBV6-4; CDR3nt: TGTGCCAGCAGTACCGAGAGCGGTCAGCCCCAGCATTTT; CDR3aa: CASSTESGQPQHF
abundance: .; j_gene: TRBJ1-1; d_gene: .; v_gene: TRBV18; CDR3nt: TGTGCCAGCTCTCAACAGAAGAACACTGAAGCTTTCTTT; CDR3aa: CASSQQKNTEAFF